Here is one T cell receptor beta chain with its context. The sample holds a few counts of this clonotype. Its antigen remains undetermined. Qualities for individual bases were not recorded, and no much larger clone is one base off. The approximately 41 donors, aged 6 to 90 years, were systemically healthy Caucasian individuals from Russia. About 10 milliliters of peripheral blood were collected from each donor into EDTA-treated Vacutainer tubes. PBMCs were isolated by Ficoll-Paque density-gradient centrifugation, with at least 6.5 million obtained per sample. Trizol reagent was used to extract total RNA from the PBMCs, yielding at least 5 micrograms per sample. For every donor, an aliquot of PBMCs went through flow cytometry to measure the percentages of naive CD45RAhigh/CD27high T cells. Preparation of the library involved 5' RACE. Data came from an Illumina HiSeq 2500. A second roughly 7 to 11 cycle PCR used a sample-barcoded 5' primer and a J-beta primer mix. A template-switch 5' adaptor carrying 12 random nucleotides introduced a unique molecular identifier onto each TCR beta cDNA molecule. Each sample yielded at least 2.5 million CDR3-containing paired-end reads. All of the RNA was converted into first-strand cDNA using the Mint cDNA synthesis kit, with a TRBC-specific oligonucleotide serving as the primer. After uracil-DNA glycosylase treatment, a first 18-cycle PCR used universal primers M1SS and BC2_uni_R on all cDNA. The study's processing was this. Each sample was normalized by randomly selecting 1 million high-quality reads, each carrying a distinct molecular identifier. Reads with shared molecular identifiers were discarded instead of being binned into consensus sequences. MiTCR, set to a Q25 quality threshold and the strictest error-elimination algorithm, was used for CDR3 identification, clonotype clustering and error correction. A nonparametric unseen species model with Euler transformation was used to estimate lower-bound total TCR beta diversity. The public reads were run again by TCRdb, first through fastp at Q25 and then through MiXCR, and only productive beta chains were kept. Records with the same CDR3 protein are collapsed into one entry carrying the most frequent genes and DNA. The V and J calls here are based on TCRdb, not the publication. Present in this sample are approximately 900,000 distinct CDR3 sequences, 25% to 35% of which were seen just once. The ten largest clonotypes hold roughly a tenth of the sample.

This entry comes from a study of blood T cells in healthy people across ages (dated by TCRdb to the mid-2010s). Context from the whole study: In model experiments, roughly one uniquely barcoded TCR beta cDNA molecule per two T cells was captured by template switching. Age-related changes in TCR beta repertoire diversity were measured in the study by deep sequencing normalized with unique cDNA molecular identifiers. Four age groups were formed from the donors: young (average approximately 16 years), middle-aged (approximately 42), aged (about 62) and long-lived (about 80). Using the same blood draw, the study looked at two additional independent replicas of 1 million unique cDNA reads for two donors, one aged 18 to 30 and the other aged 80 or older. The paper's findings and limits, for the study overall: Observed TCR beta diversity per million T cells fell roughly linearly with age, and a significant reduction was already apparent by age roughly 40. A strong correlation was found between observed TCR beta diversity and the percentage of naive T cells measured by flow cytometry. Estimates of total diversity from one million sequenced T cells were regarded as lower bounds and underestimates. Compared with the aged group, the long-lived group had more naive CD4+ T cells, fewer expanded clones and increased TCR diversity, a pattern suggesting age selection. Conclusive comparison of naive and antigen-experienced compartments was prevented by the profiling of bulk unsorted PBMCs. Because donor CMV infection status was unknown, age-related changes in expanded clonotypes were potentially confounded.

CDR1 and CDR2 (LNHDA, SQIVND) derive from the germline V gene (reference sequence). A distance of 12 bases separates the germline ends of V and J, which lose 6 bases and 10 bases respectively. CDR3 length: 11 amino acids, cysteine to phenylalanine. The DNA shown is the 33-base CDR3, in frame from base 1. These data also formed part of another study, on T cells of mothers and their children. The second source states: Donors were nine systemically healthy Caucasian individuals: three mothers and their six children. cDNA synthesis used all of the extracted RNA, with roughly 1.5 ug of RNA in each 15 ul reaction. In the second PCR, sample barcodes and 2-4 random nucleotides were introduced via the M1S primer. More than 8.5 million TCR beta CDR3 reads were obtained from each mother, and about 3 million reads were obtained from each child. Thymic selection similarly shapes TCR recombination output in related and unrelated pairs, with minor effect from inherited differences. Normalized repertoire overlap was always slightly but never significantly higher in related than unrelated mother-child pairs. Persistent microchimeric T cell clones were not detected, at a sensitivity of about 100 clones per million clonotypes. To look for features that set related mother-child pairs apart from unrelated individuals, the researchers ran deep NGS to compare the TCR beta repertoires of mothers and children. The mean age was roughly 40 +/- 4 years for the mothers and about 10 +/- 4 years for the children. After adapters were ligated using NEBNext reagents, the libraries underwent 100+100 nt paired-end sequencing on an Illumina HiSeq 2000. Mother and child libraries were prepared a month apart and sequenced in separate runs to prevent cross-contamination. For each donor, somewhere between 500,000 and 2,000,000 distinct TCR beta clonotypes were identified. Naive TCR beta clonotypes were estimated from low-frequency clonotypes matched to each donor's FACS-determined naive share, without sorting.

The source material was blood. Rearrangement joined TRBV19 to TRBJ1-1; the D gene lacks a confident call. The receptor's source is a woman aged 40 to 55 in good health. The DNA is as follows: TGTGCCAGTAGCTTAGGAGACGGAGCTTTCTTT. Its translation reads: CASSLGDGAFF. The variable domain in full, with residues beyond the CDR3 obtained from the reference TRBV19 and TRBJ1-1 genes, is DGGITQSPKYLFRKEGQNVTLSCEQNLNHDAMYWYRQDPGQGLRLIYYSQIVNDFQKGDIAEGYSVSREKKESFPLTVTSAQKNPTAFYLCASSLGDGAFFGQGTRLTVV.